The clone carrying this T cell receptor beta chain has a handful of counts. Its matching antigen is unknown. TCRdb fed the reads into MiXCR, producing one record per CDR3 protein. Here the sample spans roughly 990,000 distinct CDR3 sequences, around 30% being singletons. With 1 base clipped from V and 2 bases from J, the junction kept 11 bases outside the gene matches. The CDR3 is 18 residues long. In germline, CDR1 is ENHRY, CDR2 SYGVKD. The sample belongs to a study of T cell repertoires in cytomegalovirus infection. The chain links TRBV10-3 to TRBJ2-1; 7 nucleotides match TRBD2. The sequence was collected from a human donor in good health (CMV status not recorded). Some clones in this sample may be carry-over from other donors' samples. The input for sequencing was cultured CD8+ T cells from PBMCs, taken from culture after CMV antigen stimulation. This chain's CDR3 is CAISELPGGEGTYNEQFF. DNA of the CDR3: TGTGCCATCAGTGAGTTACCTGGAGGGGAGGGAACCTACAATGAGCAGTTCTTC.